The 24 T cell receptor beta chains reported below all come from one sample, sequenced in a study of beta chain features in type 1 diabetes. The whole isolated RNA underwent reverse transcription, so sequencing captured expressed TCRB transcripts. The protocol was immunoSEQ multiplex PCR, while the TCRdb copy is restricted to in-frame clones and leaves out a portion. The profile shows approximately 27,000 clones, approximately 53% of them singletons. General observations from the study: Researchers report that Type 1 diabetes patients had moderately but significantly shorter TCRB CDR3s across all four CD4+ subsets.

These receptors have no identified antigens. The sample taken for sequencing was stem cell memory CD4+ T cells from blood. All receptors derive from a man in his thirties or forties with type 1 diabetes.

This clone has a handful of counts. V and J are TRBV7-2 and TRBJ1-2; D gene uncertain. Germline V gene lookup returns CDR1 SGHTA and CDR2 FQGNSA. V lost 1 base and J 0 bases, leaving 12 bases between the germline ends. The CDR3 has 16 residues. This CDR3 reads CASSLVAGSTNYGYTF. CDR3 DNA sequence: TGTGCCAGCAGCTTAGTTGCCGGGTCGACTAACTATGGCTACACCTTC.

The chain carries TRBV30 and TRBJ1-2; tentative D call: TRBD1 (6 bases). CDR3 length equals 14 residues. Germline CDR1 and CDR2: GTSNPN and SVGIG (reference sequence). The V end was cut by 1 base, the J end by 7 bases, with 16 bases between. The CDR3 sequence: CAWSGDTLRGGYTF. DNA for the CDR3: TGTGCCTGGAGTGGGGACACTCTACGGGGTGGCTACACCTTC.

The rearrangement links TRBV6-6 to TRBJ1-4, with D possibly TRBD1 on 5 matching bases. Germline V gene sequence: CDR1 MNHNY, CDR2 SVGAGI (reference sequence). The CDR3 totals 14 residues. Trimming left V 2 bases short and J 7 bases short, with 11 bases between. The CDR3 loop reads CASSYPGRGEKLFF. CDR3 bases: TGTGCCAGCAGTTACCCCGGAAGGGGTGAAAAACTGTTTTTT.

J is TRBJ2-7 and V is TRBV7-9, with D perhaps matching TRBD2 (5 bases). The CDR3 loop spans 16 amino acids. Germline-derived CDR1 and CDR2 are SEHNR and FQNEAQ (reference sequence). The V end was cut by 0 bases, the J end by 2 bases, with 14 bases between. The CDR3 sequence: CASSLAGGAAAYEQYF. Here the CDR3 DNA reads TGTGCCAGCAGCTTAGCGGGCGGAGCGGCCGCCTACGAGCAGTACTTC.

J is TRBJ2-7 and V is TRBV29-1, with 7 bases identical to TRBD1. Per germline, CDR1 SQVTM and CDR2 ANQGSEA. This CDR3 contains 16 residues. The V segment lost 5 bases and the J segment 0 bases; nucleotides outside the gene matches: 13. The CDR3 coding sequence is TGCAGCGTTAAGGGGGCCAGGGGTGGCCCCTCCTACGAGCAGTACTTC. As protein: CSVKGARGGPSYEQYF.

The rearrangement uses TRBV27 and TRBJ1-2; 7 positions agree with TRBD1. Germline trimming cut 4 bases from V and 4 bases from J; bases unmatched to any gene: 12. The V gene's germline CDR1 is MNHEY and CDR2 SMNVEV (reference sequence). This CDR3 contains 16 residues. CDR3 protein: CASSSYRGPGVYGYTF. DNA for the CDR3: TGTGCCAGCAGTTCCTACAGGGGACCAGGGGTCTATGGCTACACCTTC.

This chain links TRBV19 with TRBJ1-3; a weak D match, TRBD1 (5 bases). Germline V lookup: CDR1 LNHDA, CDR2 SQIVND (reference sequence). The CDR3 consists of 16 residues. V was pared by 8 bases and J by 2 bases, with 19 bases between. CDR3: CASSGTVDLTGNTIYF. The CDR3 DNA sequence: TGTGCCAGTTCCGGGACTGTTGATCTAACTGGAAACACCATATATTTT.

The CDR3 loop reads CASSPSGSSYNEQFF. Here the CDR3 DNA reads TGTGCCAGCAGCCCTAGCGGGAGCTCCTACAATGAGCAGTTCTTC. J is TRBJ2-1 and V is TRBV6-6; 10 positions match TRBD2. Losses at the gene ends were 6 bases for V and 0 bases for J; bases not matched to a gene: 2. Germline V lookup: CDR1 MNHNY, CDR2 SVGAGI (reference sequence). This CDR3 comprises 15 residues.

This clone was observed a single time. The V call is TRBV10-1, the J call TRBJ2-2, with D maybe TRBD2 (6 bases). The length of the CDR3 is 16 residues. Per germline, CDR1 WNHNN and CDR2 SYGVQD (reference sequence). Trimming stripped 3 bases from V and 6 bases from J, with 17 bases between. CDR3 amino acids: CASSDPSANTAGELFF. The DNA of the CDR3 is TGCGCCAGCAGTGACCCTAGCGCGAATACGGCCGGGGAGCTGTTTTTT.

V and J are TRBV6-1 and TRBJ2-1; 8 bases match TRBD1. After removal of 2 bases from V and 0 bases from J, the junction contained 3 bases not matched to a gene. CDR3 length equals 16 residues. CDR1 and CDR2 (germline): MNHNS, SASEGT. The CDR3 nucleotides are TGTGCCAGCAGTGAATGGACAGGGAGCTCCTACAATGAGCAGTTCTTC. It yields the protein CASSEWTGSSYNEQFF.

There are a few counts of this clone. This chain joins TRBV19 and TRBJ2-2; D perhaps matches TRBD1 (5 bases). V dropped 6 bases and J dropped 7 bases, with 15 bases sitting between them. The CDR3 consists of 14 residues. Germline CDR1 and CDR2: LNHDA and SQIVND (reference sequence). The CDR3 loop is CASSGATGIGELFF. CDR3 nucleotide sequence: TGTGCCAGTAGCGGCGCAACAGGAATCGGGGAGCTGTTTTTT. Based on the CDR3 plus reference TRBV19 and TRBJ2-2, the full variable domain is DGGITQSPKYLFRKEGQNVTLSCEQNLNHDAMYWYRQDPGQGLRLIYYSQIVNDFQKGDIAEGYSVSREKKESFPLTVTSAQKNPTAFYLCASSGATGIGELFFGEGSRLTVL.

V is TRBV19 and J is TRBJ1-4; D possibly corresponds to TRBD1 (5 bases). Trimming pared 2 bases from V and 6 bases from J, leaving 10 bases between. This CDR3 is built from 14 residues. Germline loops: CDR1 LNHDA, CDR2 SQIVND (reference sequence). Here the CDR3 DNA reads TGTGCCAGTAGTATACGGGGGAACTATGAAAAACTGTTTTTT. Protein product: CASSIRGNYEKLFF.

This clone was detected a few times. The chain links TRBV5-1 to TRBJ1-1, with D tentatively TRBD1 (6 bases). CDR1 and CDR2 from the germline V gene are SGHRS and YFSETQ. The CDR3 has 15 residues. The V end was cut by 4 bases, the J end by 4 bases, with 17 bases between. CDR3 coding DNA: TGCGCCAGCAGCCGAGGGGGGGCAGCGGGCACTGAAGCTTTCTTT. It encodes CASSRGGAAGTEAFF.

The chain joins TRBV19 to TRBJ1-1, with unresolved D. Between the trimmed V and J ends, which lost 5 bases and 0 bases, there was a span of 13 bases. The CDR3 is 15 residues long. The germline gives CDR1 LNHDA, CDR2 SQIVND (reference sequence). The DNA of the CDR3 is TGTGCCAGTAGTCCGACGGGGTACCTGAACACTGAAGCTTTCTTT. It translates to CASSPTGYLNTEAFF.

The chain uses TRBV5-1 and TRBJ2-3; 7 bases align to TRBD1. With V trimmed by 4 bases and J by 1 base, 3 bases remained unmatched. The CDR3 is 14 residues long. Germline CDR1 and CDR2: SGHRS and YFSETQ. CDR3 loop: CASSRGQGTDTQYF. The CDR3 coding sequence is TGCGCCAGCAGCCGTGGACAGGGCACAGATACGCAGTATTTT.

This clone has only a few counts. V gene TRBV2 combines with J gene TRBJ1-5; TRBD1 aligns across 7 bases. Trimming cost V 8 bases and J 3 bases; bases outside gene matches: 7. This CDR3 spans 14 amino acids. Germline CDR1 SNHLY, CDR2 FYNNEI. CDR3 in amino acids: CASCGQAYNQPQHF. The CDR3 DNA is TGTGCCAGCTGTGGACAGGCCTACAATCAGCCCCAGCATTTT.

This CDR3 is CASSVRTLTGELFF. The CDR3 DNA follows: TGCGCCAGCAGCGTGAGGACTCTGACCGGGGAGCTGTTTTTT. The chain employs TRBV5-1 and TRBJ2-2, with D tentatively TRBD2 (5 bases). V was trimmed by 4 bases and J by 5 bases, leaving 12 bases between them. Germline V gives CDR1 SGHRS, CDR2 YFSETQ. The CDR3 length is 14 residues. Full variable domain (rest looked up from reference TRBV5-1 and TRBJ2-2): KAGVTQTPRYLIKTRGQQVTLSCSPISGHRSVSWYQQTPGQGLQFLFEYFSETQRNKGNFPGRFSGRQFSNSRSEMNVSTLELGDSALYLCASSVRTLTGELFFGEGSRLTVL.

This rearrangement joins TRBV7-2 to TRBJ2-5, with 7 positions matching TRBD2. There are 14 residues in the CDR3. V shed 3 bases and J 1 base; nucleotides not matched to a gene: 2. In germline, CDR1 is SGHTA, CDR2 FQGNSA. CDR3 loop: CASSFGGIQETQYF. The CDR3 nucleotides are TGTGCCAGCAGCTTCGGGGGGATCCAAGAGACCCAGTACTTC.

The genes are TRBV6-1 and TRBJ1-4, with 9 bases identical to TRBD1. CDR3 length equals 15 residues. J gave up 4 bases and V 4 bases, and 4 bases lay outside the gene matches. Germline CDR1 and CDR2: MNHNS and SASEGT. This CDR3 reads CASSGTGDRNEKLFF. The CDR3 nucleotides read TGTGCCAGCAGTGGGACAGGGGACCGTAATGAAAAACTGTTTTTT.

The V and J genes are TRBV7-9 and TRBJ1-1; D may be TRBD1 (6 bases). Trimming took 7 bases from V and 4 from J, leaving 16 bases between them. There are 14 residues in the CDR3. Germline V gene lookup returns CDR1 SEHNR and CDR2 FQNEAQ (reference sequence). CDR3 sequence (DNA): TGTGCCAGCACCGTAGACAGGTCAAGCACTGAAGCTTTCTTT. It codes for CASTVDRSSTEAFF.

V gene TRBV30 combines with J gene TRBJ1-5; no firm D call. The CDR3 totals 15 residues. Germline V gives CDR1 GTSNPN, CDR2 SVGIG (reference sequence). Trimming pared 0 bases from V and 6 bases from J, leaving 15 bases between. The CDR3 reads CAWSVLTGKAQPQHF. The CDR3 DNA follows: TGTGCCTGGAGTGTACTAACGGGAAAGGCTCAGCCCCAGCATTTT. The variable domain in full, completed from reference TRBV30 and TRBJ1-5, reads SQTIHQWPATLVQPVGSPLSLECTVEGTSNPNLYWYRQAAGRGLQLLFYSVGIGQISSEVPQNLSASRPQDRQFILSSKKLLLSDSGFYLCAWSVLTGKAQPQHFGDGTRLSIL.

J is TRBJ1-2 and V is TRBV9, with D perhaps matching TRBD1 (6 bases). The germline CDR1 and CDR2 sequences are SGDLS and YYNGEE. V lost 6 bases and J 0 bases, leaving 9 bases between the germline ends. This CDR3 is 13 amino acids long. This CDR3 is CASTGTSNYGYTF. DNA for the CDR3: TGTGCCAGCACAGGGACATCTAACTATGGCTACACCTTC.

In its sample, this clone was seen a few times. The chain employs TRBV5-1 and TRBJ2-3; TRBD2 agrees at 8 bases. There are 16 residues in the CDR3. Germline trimming cut 4 bases from V and 0 bases from J; bases unmatched to any gene: 7. CDR1 SGHRS and CDR2 YFSETQ come from the germline V gene. The CDR3 bases are TGCGCCAGCAGCGACACTAGCGGATTTAGCACAGATACGCAGTATTTT. Residues: CASSDTSGFSTDTQYF.

This sequence joins TRBV5-6 and TRBJ2-1; TRBD1 might be the D (5 bases). This CDR3 is built from 14 residues. Germline V gene data show CDR1 as SGHDT and CDR2 as YYEEEE. Trimming shortened V by 0 bases and J by 4 bases, and 8 bases separated the two germline ends. CDR3 loop: CASSLADSYNEQFF. Here the CDR3 DNA reads TGTGCCAGCAGCTTGGCCGACAGTTACAATGAGCAGTTCTTC.